These T cell receptor beta chains were read from a single sample in a study of OX40 agonist ivuxolimab in advanced cancers. The repertoire was sequenced with immunoSEQ multiplex PCR; TCRdb's copy has only in-frame clones and lacks some. This sample yields 20,000 or so clones, of which about 87% are seen a single time; under 35% belongs to the top ten. This material consisted of CD4+ or CD8+ T cells sorted from blood, taken in a trial of the OX40 agonist ivuxolimab. These receptors were collected from an adult with an advanced solid tumor such as melanoma, head and neck, liver or kidney cancer. The CDR3 runs from the conserved cysteine through the conserved F or W. A D gene is named only where the DNA matches it firmly. For some rows the clone size is stated as once, few or many, or as a class when expanded; others skip it.

j_call clone_size d_call cdr3_length v_call cdr3_aa cdr3_nt
TRBJ2-3 NA TRBD1 15 TRBV5-1 CASSQRGQNTDTQYF TGCGCCAGCAGCCAACGGGGACAGAACACAGATACGCAGTATTTT
TRBJ2-3 NA NA 16 TRBV11-2 CASSPRFGYRTDTQYF TGTGCCAGCAGCCCCCGCTTCGGCTACCGCACAGATACGCAGTATTTT
TRBJ2-7 NA NA 15 TRBV6-5 CASSYDRQASYEQYF TGTGCCAGCAGTTACGACAGACAGGCCTCCTACGAGCAGTACTTC
TRBJ1-1 NA NA 13 TRBV5-1 CASSLGVLKEAFF TGCGCCAGCAGCTTGGGGGTCCTGAAAGAAGCTTTCTTT
TRBJ1-3 few NA 17 TRBV6-1 CASSETGGVSSGNTIYF TGTGCCAGCAGTGAAACGGGAGGGGTGAGCTCTGGAAACACCATATATTTT
TRBJ1-5 few NA 13 TRBV30 CAWSDSGDQPQHF TGTGCCTGGAGTGATTCTGGGGATCAGCCCCAGCATTTT
TRBJ1-1 NA NA 13 TRBV5-1 CASSLDTVTEAFF TGCGCCAGCAGCCTGGATACCGTTACTGAAGCTTTCTTT
TRBJ2-1 NA TRBD2 16 TRBV9 CASSTLPAGGYNEQFF TGTGCCAGCAGCACCCTACCCGCGGGAGGGTACAATGAGCAGTTCTTC
TRBJ2-2 NA TRBD1 16 TRBV7-6 CASSPLTGSKPGELFF TGTGCCAGCAGCCCTCTGACAGGGTCCAAGCCCGGGGAGCTGTTTTTT
TRBJ1-4 NA NA 16 TRBV5-1 CASSREGGQGWEKLFF TGCGCCAGCAGCCGTGAAGGGGGGCAGGGCTGGGAAAAACTGTTTTTT
TRBJ2-1 NA NA 13 TRBV5-8 CASSQYLGGEQFF TGTGCCAGCAGCCAATATCTAGGTGGTGAGCAGTTCTTC
TRBJ2-7 NA TRBD1 13 TRBV5-5 CASSLQGAYEQYF TGTGCCAGCAGCTTGCAGGGGGCATACGAGCAGTACTTC
TRBJ1-1 NA NA 14 TRBV18 CASTPKGVSDEAFF TGTGCCAGCACCCCGAAGGGAGTTTCGGATGAAGCTTTCTTT
TRBJ1-1 NA NA 11 TRBV5-1 CASTEGAEAFF TGCGCCAGCACAGAGGGAGCTGAAGCTTTCTTT
TRBJ2-5 NA NA 15 TRBV23-1 CASSQTRIAQETQYF TGCGCCAGCAGTCAGACTAGAATAGCACAAGAGACCCAGTACTTC
TRBJ2-2 NA NA 14 TRBV19 CASTPDRITGELFF TGTGCCAGTACCCCGGACAGAATCACCGGGGAGCTGTTTTTT
TRBJ2-7 once NA 11 TRBV7-2 CASSPAGEQYF TGTGCCAGCAGCCCGGCCGGGGAGCAGTACTTC
TRBJ1-5 few NA 11 TRBV2 CASRAGTAQHF TGTGCCAGCAGAGCCGGGACTGCCCAGCATTTT
TRBJ2-7 NA NA 13 TRBV5-4 CASSSLGSYEQYF TGTGCCAGCAGCTCCCTTGGTTCCTACGAGCAGTACTTC
TRBJ2-4 NA TRBD2 16 TRBV6-1 CASSVLAGNTENIQYF TGTGCCAGCAGTGTCCTAGCGGGAAATACGGAGAACATTCAGTACTTC